A single sample is the source of the 32 T cell receptor beta chains below, sequenced in a study of blood T cells in healthy people across ages. Primed by a sample-barcoded 5' primer and a J-beta primer mix, a second PCR proceeded for about 6 to 12 cycles. One entry per CDR3 protein results from TCRdb running MiXCR on the 5' RACE reads. The profile shows roughly 1,300,000 distinct CDR3 sequences, approximately 59% of them singletons. The source material was blood. These TCRs come from a man aged 18 to 35 in good health.

This chain links TRBV7-2 with TRBJ2-7, with D maybe TRBD2 (6 bases). The germline CDR1 and CDR2 sequences are SGHTA and FQGNSA. The CDR3 spans 14 residues. Trimming removed 1 base from V and 2 bases from J, with 9 bases in between. The CDR3 loop reads CASSLEPGAYEQYF. The DNA of the CDR3 is TGTGCCAGCAGCTTAGAACCGGGAGCCTACGAGCAGTACTTC.

The J gene is TRBJ2-7, the V gene TRBV20-1; a possible D gene is TRBD1 (5 bases). The germline gives CDR1 DFQATT, CDR2 SNEGSKA (reference sequence). This CDR3 region has 14 residues. V lost 2 bases, J lost 3 bases, and 14 bases lay in between. The CDR3 DNA is TGCAGTGCTAGACGTCGAATGCAGGGCTACGAGCAGTACTTC. It encodes CSARRRMQGYEQYF.

The gene calls are TRBV29-1 and TRBJ2-7; TRBD1 matches 9 bases. The CDR3 covers 14 residues. Losses at the gene ends were 4 bases for V and 0 bases for J; bases not matched to a gene: 4. CDR1 is SQVTM and CDR2 is ANQGSEA in the germline V gene. The CDR3 sequence is CSVAKTGGSYEQYF. CDR3 coding DNA: TGCAGCGTTGCTAAGACAGGGGGCTCCTACGAGCAGTACTTC.

The sample holds a few counts of this clonotype. The chain joins TRBV29-1 to TRBJ1-2; tentative D call: TRBD1 (6 bases). The germline CDR1 and CDR2 sequences are SQVTM and ANQGSEA. The CDR3 runs to 13 residues. With 8 bases removed from V and 4 bases from J, the gap between germline ends came to 17 bases. The CDR3 DNA is TGCAGCTCCGATTCGGGACAAGGCTATGGCTACACCTTC. It codes for CSSDSGQGYGYTF.

This chain links TRBV5-1 with TRBJ1-2, with D perhaps TRBD1 (5 bases). V was trimmed by 1 base and J by 8 bases, leaving 18 bases between them. Germline CDR1 SGHRS, CDR2 YFSETQ. The CDR3 has 15 residues. CDR3 protein: CASSLMTEGAEGYTF. The CDR3 nucleotides are TGCGCCAGCAGCTTGATGACAGAAGGTGCGGAGGGCTACACCTTC.

A few counts support this clonotype. The genes are TRBV4-3 and TRBJ2-6, with D unresolved. In germline, CDR1 is LGHNA, CDR2 YSLEER. The CDR3 contains 13 residues. The germline V and J ends were trimmed by 9 bases and 0 bases, with 6 bases remaining between them. CDR3 in DNA: TGCGCCAGTGCAGGCTCTGGGGCCAACGTCCTGACTTTC. This codes for CASAGSGANVLTF.

The chain combines TRBV7-2 with TRBJ1-2; 7 bases map to TRBD1. The CDR3 is 15 residues long. Germline loops: CDR1 SGHTA, CDR2 FQGNSA. V shed 4 bases, J shed 7 bases, and the junction held 12 bases outside the gene matches. CDR3: CASSSVRDSPSGYTF. In DNA, the CDR3 is TGTGCCAGCAGCTCAGTCCGGGACAGTCCCTCTGGCTACACCTTC.

This clonotype has just a few counts. This chain uses TRBV7-2 with TRBJ1-4; D unresolved. CDR1 is SGHTA, CDR2 FQGNSA, per germline. V was shortened by 2 bases and J by 4 bases, with 5 bases between the two germline ends. The CDR3 totals 13 residues. CDR3 residues: CASSLYDNEKLFF. In DNA, the CDR3 is TGTGCCAGCAGCTTATATGATAATGAAAAACTGTTTTTT.

Remarks on this clonotype: The germline gene is not matched at one end of the junction; a read error may be the cause. The chain joins TRBV4-1 to TRBJ2-1; D tentatively reads TRBD1 or TRBD2 (5 bases each). Germline V gives CDR1 MGHRA, CDR2 YSYEKL. This CDR3 is 15 amino acids long. CDR3 sequence: CASSNGVWGLNGQFF. The CDR3 nucleotides are TGCGCCAGCAGTAACGGGGTCTGGGGGTTGAATGGGCAGTTCTTC.

This chain uses TRBV2 with TRBJ2-1; TRBD2 might be the D (5 bases). Trimming shortened V by 3 bases and J by 10 bases, and 19 bases separated the two germline ends. This CDR3 contains 15 residues. Germline V lookup: CDR1 SNHLY, CDR2 FYNNEI. In nucleotides, the CDR3 is TGTGCCAGCAGTGAGGTCCGGTCAGAACGAGGGGAGCAGTTCTTC. This sequence encodes CASSEVRSERGEQFF.

CDR3 amino acids: CASSRTSGLVAKNIQYF. The CDR3 nucleotides read TGCGCCAGCAGCCGGACTAGCGGGCTGGTAGCCAAAAACATTCAGTACTTC. V usage is TRBV5-1 and J usage is TRBJ2-4; the match to TRBD2 covers 11 bases. Trimming took 4 bases from V and 0 from J; bases not matched to a gene: 6. CDR1 is SGHRS, CDR2 YFSETQ, per germline. The CDR3 covers 17 residues.

V usage is TRBV4-2 and J usage is TRBJ1-4; D not certain. Trimming took off 0 bases at V and 5 bases at J, with 19 bases between the two ends. The CDR3 runs 18 residues. Germline loops: CDR1 LGHNA, CDR2 YNFKEQ. CDR3 sequence (DNA): TGTGCCAGCAGCCAAGAGGGTAGGGCCCCGGACTGGAATGAAAAACTGTTTTTT. Translated, it gives CASSQEGRAPDWNEKLFF.

On this clonotype: Mismatch with germline at one junction end may stem from a read error. The chain joins TRBV4-3 to TRBJ2-5; D is possibly TRBD2 (5 bases). The J call may be mistaken, given a closer DNA end match to TRBJ2-7. This CDR3 contains 14 residues. Germline-derived CDR1 and CDR2 are LGHNA and YSLEER. In DNA, the CDR3 is TGCACCAGCAGCCAAGTCGGTCGAGGGTACGAGCAGTACTTC. Amino acid sequence: CTSSQVGRGYEQYF.

The chain couples TRBV20-1 to TRBJ2-1; D unresolved. Per germline, CDR1 DFQATT and CDR2 SNEGSKA (reference sequence). The V end lost 4 bases, the J end lost 4 bases, and 5 bases lay between the germline ends. CDR3 length equals 11 residues. The CDR3 sequence: CSANEYNEQFF. The CDR3 region has the DNA TGCAGTGCTAACGAGTACAATGAGCAGTTCTTC.

The chain combines TRBV20-1 with TRBJ2-4; D is perhaps TRBD2 (6 bases). The CDR3 runs 13 residues. The V end lost 3 bases, the J end lost 5 bases, and 11 bases lay between the germline ends. Germline-derived CDR1 and CDR2 are DFQATT and SNEGSKA (reference sequence). Here the CDR3 DNA reads TGCAGTGCTAGCGAGGCTAGCGAAAACATTCAGTACTTC. Translated, it gives CSASEASENIQYF.

This chain joins TRBV12-3 or TRBV12-4 and TRBJ2-5; unclear D gene. This CDR3 comprises 12 residues. The ends were cut back, 4 bases at V and 3 bases at J, with 6 bases in the middle. CDR3 DNA: TGTGCCAGCAGTTCCCAAGAAGAGACCCAGTACTTC. The encoded protein is CASSSQEETQYF.

Details on this clonotype: One end of the junction fails to match germline, which may point to a read error. The gene calls are TRBV5-6 and TRBJ1-5; D is unclear. Germline V gene sequence: CDR1 SGHDT, CDR2 YYEEEE. The length of the CDR3 is 15 residues. The CDR3 nucleotides read TGTGCCAGTAGCTTGCCACATATGAGCAATCAGCCCCAGCATTTT. Translating gives CASSLPHMSNQPQHF.

This clonotype showed up just a few times. The chain has TRBV7-2 and TRBJ2-5, with D hard to call. This CDR3 has 12 residues. V gave up 2 bases and J gave up 2 bases, with 3 bases separating them. Germline V gene sequence: CDR1 SGHTA, CDR2 FQGNSA. CDR3 sequence: CASSLRQETQYF. Here the CDR3 DNA reads TGTGCCAGCAGCTTACGGCAAGAGACCCAGTACTTC.

This clonotype was picked up a small number of times. The chain links TRBV29-1 to TRBJ2-5; D might be TRBD2 (5 bases). Trimming removed 0 bases from V and 7 bases from J, with 15 bases in between. The germline gives CDR1 SQVTM, CDR2 ANQGSEA. The CDR3 runs to 14 residues. CDR3 amino acids: CSVEDPQRAATQYF. The CDR3 DNA reads TGCAGCGTTGAAGATCCTCAAAGAGCGGCGACCCAGTACTTC. Full variable domain (outside the CDR3, taken from reference TRBV29-1 and TRBJ2-5): SAVISQKPSRDICQRGTSLTIQCQVDSQVTMMFWYRQQPGQSLTLIATANQGSEATYESGFVIDKFPISRPNLTFSTLTVSNMSPEDSSIYLCSVEDPQRAATQYFGPGTRLLVL.

The rearrangement links TRBV11-2 to TRBJ1-2; the D is unclear. The CDR3 runs 15 residues. In germline, CDR1 is SGHAT, CDR2 FQNNGV. Trimming cost V 5 bases and J 2 bases, with 15 bases left between them. CDR3 in DNA: TGTGCCAGCAGCCCAAACCCTGGCGGAAACTATGGCTACACCTTC. Translated, it gives CASSPNPGGNYGYTF.

Only a few counts were recorded for this clonotype. This chain joins TRBV29-1 and TRBJ1-2, with 9 bases lining up with TRBD1. Germline lookup yields CDR1 SQVTM and CDR2 ANQGSEA. V was pared by 1 base and J by 4 bases, with 4 bases of the junction left unmatched. The CDR3 runs to 14 residues. CDR3 in DNA: TGCAGCGTTGAAGGACCGACAGGGGGCTATGGCTACACCTTC. Translating gives CSVEGPTGGYGYTF. Using reference TRBV29-1 and TRBJ1-2 for the parts outside the CDR3, the full variable domain is SAVISQKPSRDICQRGTSLTIQCQVDSQVTMMFWYRQQPGQSLTLIATANQGSEATYESGFVIDKFPISRPNLTFSTLTVSNMSPEDSSIYLCSVEGPTGGYGYTFGSGTRLTVV.

The V gene is TRBV12-3 or TRBV12-4, the J gene TRBJ1-5; 7 bases match TRBD1. The CDR3 is made up of 15 amino acids. J gave up 7 bases and V 5 bases, and 11 bases lay outside the gene matches. CDR3 protein: CASSTMTGSIQPQHF. As DNA, the CDR3 is TGTGCCAGCAGTACCATGACAGGGTCGATCCAGCCCCAGCATTTT.

The chain couples TRBV3-1 to TRBJ2-3; D ambiguous. Germline V lookup: CDR1 LGHDT, CDR2 YNNKEL (reference sequence). V was shortened by 0 bases and J by 6 bases, with 7 bases between the two germline ends. This CDR3 has 13 amino acids. The CDR3 DNA is TGTGCCAGCAGCCAAGAGCGTTTCGATACGCAGTATTTT. This gives the protein CASSQERFDTQYF.

This clonotype has just a few counts. The V and J genes are TRBV4-2 and TRBJ2-7, with D perhaps matching TRBD2 (6 bases). Deletions cut 3 bases from V and 3 bases from J, with 15 bases between. Germline lookup yields CDR1 LGHNA and CDR2 YNFKEQ. The CDR3 extends over 15 amino acids. DNA of the CDR3: TGTGCCAGCAGCCAGACCTTGAGACTAGACTACGAGCAGTACTTC. As protein: CASSQTLRLDYEQYF.

The chain employs TRBV5-6 and TRBJ2-7; 13 nucleotides align to TRBD2. Trimming removed 4 bases from V and 3 bases from J; junction bases left unmatched: 13. Germline V gives CDR1 SGHDT, CDR2 YYEEEE. The CDR3 covers 18 residues. As DNA, the CDR3 is TGTGCCAGCAGCCTACCCTCTGGGACTAGCGGGGCCTTCTACGAGCAGTACTTC. It specifies CASSLPSGTSGAFYEQYF.

J is TRBJ1-2 and V is TRBV2, with a tentative D call TRBD1 (5 bases). CDR3 size: 15 residues. Trimming removed 4 bases from V and 4 bases from J, with 16 bases in between. Per germline, CDR1 SNHLY and CDR2 FYNNEI. The CDR3 reads CASSGGGRRGYGYTF. In nucleotides, the CDR3 is TGTGCCAGCAGTGGGGGGGGACGAAGGGGCTATGGCTACACCTTC.

The V gene is TRBV6-5, the J gene TRBJ1-2, with D perhaps TRBD1 (5 bases). The CDR3 loop spans 14 amino acids. CDR1 is MNHEY, CDR2 SVGAGI, per germline. V was pared by 2 bases and J by 4 bases, with 11 bases between. The CDR3 sequence: CASSYLGQAYGYTF. DNA of the CDR3: TGTGCCAGCAGTTACCTGGGGCAGGCCTATGGCTACACCTTC.

This clonotype occurred once. The chain couples TRBV5-6 to TRBJ2-4; TRBD2 might be the D (5 bases). The CDR3 covers 15 residues. Germline V CDR1 and CDR2: SGHDT, YYEEEE. Trimming removed 0 bases from V and 13 bases from J, with 20 bases in between. As DNA, the CDR3 is TGTGCCAGCAGCTTGGAACTAGGCGTCGTTGGGGAGCAGTACTTC. Translation: CASSLELGVVGEQYF.

This rearrangement joins TRBV7-2 to TRBJ2-2; 7 nucleotides align to TRBD2. The CDR3 has 16 residues. Germline V gives CDR1 SGHTA, CDR2 FQGNSA. Trimming at V came to 3 bases and at J to 1 base, leaving 5 bases not matched to a gene. CDR3 coding DNA: TGTGCCAGCAGCTTGTTCAGCGGGGAGAACACCGGGGAGCTGTTTTTT. Protein: CASSLFSGENTGELFF.

This chain connects TRBV28 to TRBJ2-7; maybe TRBD2 (5 bases). The CDR3 covers 12 residues. From germline, CDR1 is MDHEN and CDR2 SYDVKM. Trimming removed 11 bases from V and 2 bases from J, with 13 bases in between. The CDR3 loop is CAAKAGTYEQYF. The CDR3 nucleotides read TGTGCCGCAAAAGCCGGGACCTACGAGCAGTACTTC.

The V gene is TRBV20-1, the J gene TRBJ2-7; no definite D call. The J call is uncertain, as TRBJ2-5 better fits the DNA end. Germline loops: CDR1 DFQATT, CDR2 SNEGSKA (reference sequence). The CDR3 runs to 13 residues. CDR3 DNA: TGCAGTGCTAGAATGGTTGGTAGTGAGACCCAGTACTTC. This codes for CSARMVGSETQYF.

The V gene is TRBV4-1, the J gene TRBJ1-1; D remains unclear. Germline loops: CDR1 MGHRA, CDR2 YSYEKL. Trimming took off 0 bases at V and 1 base at J, with 6 bases between the two ends. The CDR3 runs 14 residues. CDR3 residues: CASSQDPANTEAFF. As DNA, the CDR3 is TGCGCCAGCAGCCAAGATCCGGCGAACACTGAAGCTTTCTTT.